These 9 T cell receptor beta chains share one sample of origin, sequenced in a study of cytomegalovirus exposure and HLA in healthy donors. Using immunoSEQ multiplex PCR, the repertoire was profiled, and TCRdb retains in-frame clones only, with some absent. The data hold approximately 160,000 clones, with 70% to 90% observed a single time. The sample consisted of PBMCs. These receptors were taken from a woman aged 18 to 35 in good health and CMV-seronegative.

The chain is built from TRBV6-5 and TRBJ2-7; 7 bases match TRBD2. This CDR3 is built from 14 residues. Germline CDR1 is MNHEY and CDR2 is SVGAGI. The junction had 5 bases not matched to a gene; V was cut back by 2 bases and J by 4 bases. The CDR3 coding sequence is TGTGCCAGCAGTTACGGCGGGGGTTCGTACGAGCAGTACTTC. It yields the protein CASSYGGGSYEQYF.

The CDR3 is CASSASDRVGNSPLHF. The DNA of the CDR3 is TGTGCCAGCAGCGCCTCGGACAGGGTAGGGAATTCACCCCTCCACTTT. The chain recombines TRBV9 with TRBJ1-6, with 8 positions matching TRBD1. The ends lost 3 bases at V and 7 bases at J; junction bases unmatched: 9. CDR1 and CDR2 from the germline V gene are SGDLS and YYNGEE. The CDR3 length is 16 residues. The variable domain in full, with the rest retrieved from reference TRBV9 and TRBJ1-6, is DSGVTQTPKHLITATGQRVTLRCSPRSGDLSVYWYQQSLDQGLQFLIQYYNGEERAKGNILERFSAQQFPDLHSELNLSSLELGDSALYFCASSASDRVGNSPLHFGNGTRLTVT.

The gene calls are TRBV5-6 and TRBJ1-5; TRBD1 matches 7 bases. CDR1 SGHDT and CDR2 YYEEEE come from the germline V gene. Trimming took 2 bases from V and 2 from J; bases not matched to a gene: 4. The CDR3 has 15 amino acids. The CDR3 DNA sequence: TGTGCCAGCAGCTTCTACGACAGGGGCAATCAGCCCCAGCATTTT. Residues: CASSFYDRGNQPQHF.

J is TRBJ1-4 and V is TRBV7-8, with 8 nucleotides matching TRBD1. The CDR3 consists of 15 residues. Losses at the gene ends were 1 base for V and 6 bases for J; bases not matched to a gene: 4. The germline V gene encodes CDR1 SGHVS and CDR2 FQNEAQ. As DNA, the CDR3 is TGTGCCAGCAGCTTAGAGTTGACAGGGGATGAAAAACTGTTTTTT. Its protein is CASSLELTGDEKLFF.

This sequence joins TRBV29-1 and TRBJ2-3; 7 bases match TRBD2. The CDR3 runs to 14 residues. With V trimmed by 3 bases and J by 4 bases, 7 bases remained unmatched. The germline CDR1 and CDR2 sequences are SQVTM and ANQGSEA. DNA for the CDR3: TGCAGCGTTGACCCCGGGAGGACCCCAGATACGCAGTATTTT. This translates into CSVDPGRTPDTQYF.

V gene TRBV7-8 combines with J gene TRBJ1-1, with D maybe TRBD1 (5 bases). V shed 7 bases and J shed 1 base, with 19 bases lying between them. The CDR3 totals 16 residues. In germline, CDR1 is SGHVS, CDR2 FQNEAQ. The CDR3 loop is CASTRSWDLKNTEAFF. In DNA, the CDR3 is TGTGCCAGCACCCGATCTTGGGACTTAAAGAACACTGAAGCTTTCTTT.

The chain has TRBV29-1 and TRBJ2-4, with 7 bases identical to TRBD2. V shed 6 bases, J shed 6 bases, and the junction held 17 bases outside the gene matches. There are 16 residues in the CDR3. Germline V gives CDR1 SQVTM, CDR2 ANQGSEA. The CDR3 loop reads CSVRTWDYQSLNIQYF. The CDR3 nucleotides read TGCAGCGTCAGGACGTGGGACTACCAGAGTCTAAACATTCAGTACTTC.

V is TRBV10-3 and J is TRBJ2-1, with a possible D match to TRBD2 (7 bases). The germline V gene has CDR1 ENHRY and CDR2 SYGVKD. CDR3 length equals 14 residues. The V gene lost 2 bases and the J gene lost 4 bases, with 9 bases spanning the gap. In DNA, the CDR3 is TGTGCCATCAGTGAGGGGGGGGCTTACAATGAGCAGTTCTTC. As protein: CAISEGGAYNEQFF.

CDR3 DNA sequence: TGTGCCTGGAGTTTTATTCTTTGGGACAGCGACCCGAGGTCCACAGATACGCAGTATTTT. This codes for CAWSFILWDSDPRSTDTQYF. This chain connects TRBV30 to TRBJ2-3; 7 bases are shared with TRBD1. The CDR3 spans 20 residues. V lost 2 bases to trimming and J lost 2 bases; unmatched junction nucleotides: 22. Germline CDR1 is GTSNPN and CDR2 is SVGIG (reference sequence).